This TCR beta chain was retrieved from a study of blood T cell repertoires in COVID-19. Repertoires were generated with immunoSEQ multiplex PCR, while TCRdb's copy carries only in-frame clones and drops some. This sample has 100,000 to 150,000 clones, with approximately 81% found just once. This clone turned up a few times. Material for sequencing was peripheral blood. The sequence derives from a man older than 75 with COVID-19, enrolled during active disease.

The CDR3 nucleotides are TGTGCCACCAGCAGAGATCCGGGAGGGAACTATGGCTACACCTTC. It is translated as CATSRDPGGNYGYTF. The chain recombines TRBV15 with TRBJ1-2; D remains unclear. The CDR3 has 15 residues. Trimming took off 0 bases at V and 2 bases at J, with 10 bases between the two ends. The germline V gene encodes CDR1 LNHNV and CDR2 YYDKDF (reference sequence).